This T cell receptor (beta chain) appears in the sequencing data of a study of CD4+ T cells in melanoma. Points from the study as a whole: CD8+ T cell, macrophage and B cell function reportedly correlated with neoantigen-specific CD4+ T cells. Diverse differentiation states were reported for melanoma neoantigen-specific CD4+ T cells.

Only in-frame clones appear in the TCRdb table, and some are missing; sequencing was by immunoSEQ multiplex PCR. The table shows around 100,000 clones, with around 93% occurring only once. The CDR3 contains 15 residues. From germline, CDR1 is SEHNR and CDR2 FQNEAQ (reference sequence). Trimming shortened V by 2 bases and J by 1 base, and 10 bases separated the two germline ends. Regarding this clone: Its antigen is not known.

The clonotype originates from a human donor with melanoma. J is TRBJ2-3 and V is TRBV7-9; D call uncertain. Sequenced: peripheral blood. Here the CDR3 DNA reads TGTGCCAGCAGCTTACTTTATCAACGCACAGATACGCAGTATTTT. Translation: CASSLLYQRTDTQYF.